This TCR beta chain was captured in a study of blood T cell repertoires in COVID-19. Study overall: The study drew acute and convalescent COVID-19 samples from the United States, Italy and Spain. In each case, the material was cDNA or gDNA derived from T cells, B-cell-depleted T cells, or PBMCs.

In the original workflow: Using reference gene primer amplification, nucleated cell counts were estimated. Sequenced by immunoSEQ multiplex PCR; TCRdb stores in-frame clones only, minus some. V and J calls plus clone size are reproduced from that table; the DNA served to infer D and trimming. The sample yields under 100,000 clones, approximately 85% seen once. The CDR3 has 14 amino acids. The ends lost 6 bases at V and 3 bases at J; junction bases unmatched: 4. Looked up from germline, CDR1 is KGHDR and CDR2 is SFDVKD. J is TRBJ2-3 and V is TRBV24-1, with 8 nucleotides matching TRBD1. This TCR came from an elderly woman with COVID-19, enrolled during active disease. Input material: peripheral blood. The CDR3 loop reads CATSKTGGTDTQYF. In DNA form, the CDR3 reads TGTGCCACCAGTAAAACAGGGGGGACAGATACGCAGTATTTT.